The present T cell receptor (beta chain) was sequenced within a study of breast tumors, draining lymph nodes, adjacent tissues. This clonotype came up many times. TCRdb used MiXCR to reprocess the multiplex PCR reads, holding one entry per CDR3 protein. The sample lists tens of thousands of distinct CDR3 sequences, around 30% occurring once. CDR1 and CDR2 (germline): SGHNT, YYREEE (reference sequence). This CDR3 contains 15 residues. With 6 bases clipped from V and 3 bases from J, the junction kept 11 bases outside the gene matches. Samples came from axillary lymph nodes draining the breast cancer. This rearrangement joins TRBV5-4 to TRBJ2-7, with 8 bases fitting TRBD2. The TCR sequence derives from a female donor with breast cancer. Some clones in this sample may be carry-over from other donors' samples. Sequencing used axillary lymph node tissue. In nucleotides, the CDR3 is TGTGCCAGCAACTCAATGGGACTAGTAAACTACGAGCAGTACTTC. Protein: CASNSMGLVNYEQYF.